The source of this T cell receptor (beta chain) is a study of cytomegalovirus exposure and HLA in healthy donors. On the study more broadly: The approximately 120 validation repertoires were reported in a later analysis to have been generated on the same platform as the 666 first-cohort repertoires.

Study outcomes and limitations: Most TCR sequences showed up rarely, but some public TCRs showed up in many donors. Clusters of TCRs from the first cohort tended to co-occur in the 120 validation repertoires (as a later analysis found).

Germline CDR1 is MDHEN and CDR2 is SYDVKM. The length of the CDR3 is 15 residues. Trimming pared 7 bases from V and 3 bases from J, leaving 19 bases between. The donors were in the roughly 120-subject validation cohort; that cohort was separate from the roughly 730-subject first cohort. As for this clone: Its antigen remains unidentified.

TCRdb's copy holds only in-frame clones and misses some; the assay was immunoSEQ multiplex PCR. This sample has 130,000 to 150,000 clones; roughly nine tenths occur once, and the top ten carry approximately 3%. The chain recombines TRBV28 with TRBJ2-7, with D perhaps TRBD2 (5 bases). The sequence came from a man aged 18 to 29 in good health and CMV-seronegative. The sequencing sample was made of PBMCs. DNA of the CDR3: TGTGCCAGCACCAATGGTCTGACTAACCTCTACGAGCAGTACTTC. It codes for CASTNGLTNLYEQYF.